Given below is one T cell receptor beta chain in context. The specificity of this receptor is unknown. No base quality values were provided; no much bigger clone lies one nucleotide off. The trial excluded patients who had a history of autoimmune disease or were on systemic immunosuppression. Peripheral blood for TCR sequencing was collected from all dose cohorts at baseline, on cycle 4 day 1, and on cycle 7 day 1. Samples came from an open-label, multicenter, first-in-human phase I dose-escalation trial of ivuxolimab. Adults with locally advanced or metastatic head and neck squamous cell, hepatocellular, melanoma or renal cell carcinoma were enrolled in the trial. Before TCR sequencing, CD4+ T cells and CD8+ T cells were sorted from peripheral blood as separate populations. Sequences MRHNA (CDR1) and SNTAGT (CDR2) are obtained from the germline V gene. Trimming accounts for 8 bases at V and 6 bases at J, while the number of junction bases matched to no gene is 10. The CDR3 holds 14 amino acids from the cysteine to the phenylalanine. Only the CDR3 DNA stays, 42 bases, in frame from base 1.

These data belong to a study of OX40 agonist ivuxolimab in advanced cancers. For the study in its entirety: Ivuxolimab was an agonistic, fully human IgG2 monoclonal antibody directed against OX40 (CD134), a costimulatory receptor. Three dose-escalation patients achieved partial responses, one with hepatocellular carcinoma and two with cutaneous melanoma. In the dose-escalation cohort, 75% to 85% of patients were male, and the mean age was roughly 60 years with a range of roughly 23 to 79. Intravenous ivuxolimab was administered to patients every 2 weeks at six dose levels: 0.01, 0.1, 0.3, 1.5, 3 and 10 mg/kg. Among the roughly 50 dose-escalation patients, some 19 had hepatocellular carcinoma, around 15 melanoma, 9 renal cell carcinoma and 9 head and neck cancer. The paper covers the monotherapy dose-escalation part of the phase I ivuxolimab trial, which included N of about 56 patients. Patients were allowed to have had prior anti-PD-1, anti-PD-L1 or anti-CTLA-4 therapy, and roughly 40% of the dose-escalation patients had previously received checkpoint inhibitors. Peripheral TCRbeta sequencing aimed to test whether ivuxolimab altered TCR sequence diversity and caused clonal T-cell expansion.

The investigation overall reported the following: At doses from 0.1 to 3.0 mg/kg, clonal expansion was seen in both CD4+ and CD8+ blood T cells between baseline and week 6. In the 0.1-3.0 mg/kg groups, partial responders had among the lowest normalized peripheral clonal expansion, particularly in CD8+ T cells. The antigen specificity of the clonally expanded peripheral T cells was not determined. Low levels of normalized T-cell clonal expansion were also seen in some nonresponding patients. After ivuxolimab, CD8+ T cells had more expanded clones than CD4+ T cells on average.

Genomic DNA was extracted from sorted cells for sequencing of the TCRbeta CDR3 region. The immunoSEQ Assay was used to sequence the TCRbeta CDR3 regions. The table was pulled from immuneACCESS by TCRdb, which kept in-frame rearrangements only. Such tables lose some clones; where checked, under half of the loss comes from unresolved V genes, and the rest has no known cause. This sample holds some 62,000 clones; around four fifths were observed only once. In total, the top ten clones hold 3.7% of the sample. The V gene is TRBV6-4 and the J gene is TRBJ2-7; TRBD2 lines up with 10 middle nucleotides. Sequenced here: CD4+ or CD8+ T cells sorted from blood, sampled in a trial of the OX40 agonist ivuxolimab. The sequence derives from an adult with an advanced solid tumor such as melanoma, head and neck, liver or kidney cancer. For the CDR3, the sequence is CASLEAGGPCEQYF. The DNA reads as follows: TGTGCCAGCTTGGAAGCGGGAGGGCCGTGCGAGCAGTACTTC.